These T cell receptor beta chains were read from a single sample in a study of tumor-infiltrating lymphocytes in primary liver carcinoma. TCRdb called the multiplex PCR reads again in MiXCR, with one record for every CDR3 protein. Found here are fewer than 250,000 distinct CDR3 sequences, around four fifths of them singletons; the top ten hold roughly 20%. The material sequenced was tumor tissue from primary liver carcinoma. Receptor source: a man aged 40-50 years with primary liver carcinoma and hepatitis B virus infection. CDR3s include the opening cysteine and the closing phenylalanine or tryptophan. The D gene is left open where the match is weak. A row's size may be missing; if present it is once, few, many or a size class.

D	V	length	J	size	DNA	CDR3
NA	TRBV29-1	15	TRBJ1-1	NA	TGTAGCGTTGCCCCAGGGTGGGGGATAAACACTGAAGATTTCTTT	CSVAPGWGINTEDFF
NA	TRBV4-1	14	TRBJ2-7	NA	TGCGCGAGCATCCTCCTAGGGGTAGGGGACGAACAGTACTTC	CASILLGVGDEQYF
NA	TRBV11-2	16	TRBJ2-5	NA	TGTGCCAGGAGCCCAACCCTTTTAGAGGGAGCAGAGACCCAGTACTTC	CARSPTLLEGAETQYF
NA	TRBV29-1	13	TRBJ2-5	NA	TGCAGCGTCCCATTCACGGTAGGGGAGACCCATTACTTC	CSVPFTVGETHYF
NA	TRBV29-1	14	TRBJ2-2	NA	TGCAGCGTCCTCGTTCCGGGACCCACTGCGGAGCTGTTTTTT	CSVLVPGPTAELFF
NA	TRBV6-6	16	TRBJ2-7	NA	TGTGCCACTCTTTTGGATCGCGGAACAAGCTCGTACGAGCAGTACTTC	CATLLDRGTSSYEQYF
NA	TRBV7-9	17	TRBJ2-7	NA	TGTGCCAGCAGCCTAGGAACCCCCGGGAAACCACCCTACGATCGGTACTTC	CASSLGTPGKPPYDRYF
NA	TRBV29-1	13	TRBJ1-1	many	TGCAGCGTCCGGGGGGGGGAGCACACTGAAGCTTTCTTT	CSVRGGEHTEAFF
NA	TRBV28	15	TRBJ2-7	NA	TGTGCCAGCAGTGAACCAGTACAGGGTCGCAACGAACAGTACTTC	CASSEPVQGRNEQYF
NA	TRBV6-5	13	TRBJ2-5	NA	TGTGCTAGCAGTTACCCGGGGGCGGAGACCCAGAACTTC	CASSYPGAETQNF
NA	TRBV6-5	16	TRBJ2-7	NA	TGTGCCAGCAGTTACTCCAAAGAAAGGCCCTCGTACGAGCAGTACTTC	CASSYSKERPSYEQYF
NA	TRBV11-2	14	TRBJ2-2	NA	TGTGCCAGCAGCATAGACTCGGACATCGGGGATCTGTTTTTT	CASSIDSDIGDLFF
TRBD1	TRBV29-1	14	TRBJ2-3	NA	TGCACCACACCGGGACAGGGAAGTACAGATACGCAGTATTTT	CTTPGQGSTDTQYF
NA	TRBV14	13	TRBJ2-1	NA	TGTGCCAGCAGCCAGGGACCGTTCAATGAACAGTTCTTC	CASSQGPFNEQFF
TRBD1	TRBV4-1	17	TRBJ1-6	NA	TGCTCCAGTAACCAAGACCGGGGACAGGGGCGTGGGTCATCCCTCCACTTT	CSSNQDRGQGRGSSLHF
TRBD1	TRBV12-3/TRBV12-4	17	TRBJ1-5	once	TGTACCAGCAGTTTTGGGGGCCGAGGGGGCGGCAATCAGCCCCAGCGTTTT	CTSSFGGRGGGNQPQRF
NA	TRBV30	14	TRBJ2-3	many	TGTGCCTGGACCCCGGGACAACTCACAGATACGCAGTATTTT	CAWTPGQLTDTQYF
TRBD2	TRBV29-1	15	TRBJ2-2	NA	TGCAGCATAGGTCGTCCGGGAGGTGGCACCGGGGAGCTGTTTTTT	CSIGRPGGGTGELFF
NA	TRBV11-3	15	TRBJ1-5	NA	TGTCCCAGCAGCTTAGATCTGGGGGTGGCTCAGCCACAGCATTTC	CPSSLDLGVAQPQHF
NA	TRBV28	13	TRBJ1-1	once	TGTGCCAGCAGTTACCGATATGGGCCTGAAGCATTCTTT	CASSYRYGPEAFF
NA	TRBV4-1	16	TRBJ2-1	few	TGCGCCAGCATCCAAGAGGCCGCTACAGGGTACAATGAGCAGTTCTTC	CASIQEAATGYNEQFF
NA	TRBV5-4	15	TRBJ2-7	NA	TGTGCCAGCAGCTTGACGGAACAGGATATCTATGAGCAGTACTTC	CASSLTEQDIYEQYF
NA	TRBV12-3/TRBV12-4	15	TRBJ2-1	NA	TGTGCCAGCAATACCAGGATTATCTCCTACAAAGAGCAGTTCTTC	CASNTRIISYKEQFF
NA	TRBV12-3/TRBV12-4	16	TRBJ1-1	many	TGTGCCAGCAGCTGGACGGTACCTTCGATGAACACTGAAGCTTTCTTT	CASSWTVPSMNTEAFF
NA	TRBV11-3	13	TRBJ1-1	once	TGTGCCAGCTGCTTAGTAGTTAACACTGGAGCTTTCTTT	CASCLVVNTGAFF
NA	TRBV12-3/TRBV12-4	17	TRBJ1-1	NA	TGTGCCAGCAGTTTAGTGACAGGCTCCAGGGGAGGGACTGAAGCTTTCTTT	CASSLVTGSRGGTEAFF
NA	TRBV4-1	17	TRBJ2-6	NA	NA	CASSQEEWGSGADVLTF
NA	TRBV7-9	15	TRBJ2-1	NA	TGCGCCAACAGTGACAGTTTATCAGAAAACAATGAGCAGTTCTTC	CANSDSLSENNEQFF
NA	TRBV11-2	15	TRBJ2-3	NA	TGTGCCATCAAAGGGATTAGCGGAGACACAGATACGCAGTATTTT	CAIKGISGDTDTQYF
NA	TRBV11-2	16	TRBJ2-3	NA	TGTGCCAGCAGCAGAAGAAGTACATGGAATACAGATACGCGGTATTTT	CASSRRSTWNTDTRYF
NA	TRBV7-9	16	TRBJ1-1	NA	TGTGCCAGCAGCCCCCGGGGGACAAGGGAAATCACTGAAGCTTCCTTT	CASSPRGTREITEASF
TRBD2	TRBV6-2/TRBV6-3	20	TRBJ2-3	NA	TGTGTCAGCCTACTATGCCCTAGCGGGAACGTCCCCCCTGGCACAGATACGCAGTATTTT	CVSLLCPSGNVPPGTDTQYF
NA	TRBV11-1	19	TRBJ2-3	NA	TGTGCCAGCAGCTCTTGGGGAAGCTATGTTGGAGGCCGCACAGATACGCAGTATTTC	CASSSWGSYVGGRTDTQYF
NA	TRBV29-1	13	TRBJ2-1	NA	TGCAGCGTTGGTCAGCGGGTCTACAGTGAGCAGTTCTTC	CSVGQRVYSEQFF
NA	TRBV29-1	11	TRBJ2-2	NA	TGTAGCGTTGCTGACACCGGGAAGCTGTTTTTT	CSVADTGKLFF
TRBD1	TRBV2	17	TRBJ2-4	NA	TGTGCCAGCAGCGCACCGGGACAGGGGGCGGCCAAAAACATTCAGTACTTC	CASSAPGQGAAKNIQYF
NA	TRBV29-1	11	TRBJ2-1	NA	TGCAGCGGGGGCTCGGGAAGTGAAGAGTTCTTC	CSGGSGSEEFF
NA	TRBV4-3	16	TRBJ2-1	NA	TGCGCCAGCAGCCAATTCCCCCCCCTAGCGGACAGTGAGCAGTTCTTC	CASSQFPPLADSEQFF
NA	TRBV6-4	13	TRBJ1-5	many	TGTGCCAGCAGTGAAGATAGGGGTCAGCCCCAGCATTTT	CASSEDRGQPQHF
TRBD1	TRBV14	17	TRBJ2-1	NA	TGTGCTAGCAGCCAAGAGGGACAGGGGACAAGGTACAATGAGCGGTTCTTC	CASSQEGQGTRYNERFF
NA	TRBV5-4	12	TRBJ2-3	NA	TGTGCCAGCATCTTGGACACTGATACGCAGTATTTT	CASILDTDTQYF